This entry lists 9 T cell receptor beta chains sequenced from one sample in a study of Graves' ophthalmopathy and Graves' hyperthyroidism. Amplification from RNA transcripts yielded the TCR beta CDR3 regions. HTBI-primed RT-PCR formed the first round, and a multiplex PCR formed the second. TCRdb redid the calling of the multiplex PCR reads with MiXCR, one entry per CDR3 protein. The data hold just over 600,000 distinct CDR3 sequences, with 22% observed a single time. The material sequenced was peripheral blood. The receptor source for this set is a woman between 18 and 30 years old with stable Graves' hyperthyroidism. Some clones in this sample may be carry-over from other donors' samples.

The CDR3 nucleotides read TGCAGTGCTGCCCTTATAGGCACTGAAGCTTTCTTT. It yields the protein CSAALIGTEAFF. The rearrangement joins TRBV20-1 to TRBJ1-1; the D is unclear. The CDR3 extends over 12 amino acids. Germline-derived CDR1 and CDR2 are DFQATT and SNEGSKA (reference sequence). V was trimmed by 5 bases and J by 4 bases, leaving 11 bases between them.

This clonotype was observed at least ten times. The J gene is TRBJ2-2, the V gene TRBV19; D uncertain. This CDR3 region has 16 residues. Trimming removed 9 bases at V and 1 base at J, with 18 bases between. Germline CDR1 LNHDA, CDR2 SQIVND (reference sequence). The CDR3, as DNA: TGTGCCAGCCTTGGTACACCTTCTCGGAACACCGGGGAGCTGTTTTTT. Translating it yields CASLGTPSRNTGELFF. The variable domain in full, with the rest retrieved from reference TRBV19 and TRBJ2-2, is DGGITQSPKYLFRKEGQNVTLSCEQNLNHDAMYWYRQDPGQGLRLIYYSQIVNDFQKGDIAEGYSVSREKKESFPLTVTSAQKNPTAFYLCASLGTPSRNTGELFFGEGSRLTVL.

V gene TRBV19 combines with J gene TRBJ2-7; TRBD1 matches at 7 bases. This CDR3 spans 14 amino acids. Per the germline V gene, CDR1 is LNHDA and CDR2 is SQIVND (reference sequence). The V and J ends lost 6 bases and 2 bases, in that order; junction bases with no gene match: 7. The CDR3 sequence is CASSTTGTAYEQYF. The CDR3 bases are TGTGCCAGTAGCACGACCGGGACAGCCTACGAGCAGTACTTC. The whole variable domain, remainder taken from reference TRBV19 and TRBJ2-7, is DGGITQSPKYLFRKEGQNVTLSCEQNLNHDAMYWYRQDPGQGLRLIYYSQIVNDFQKGDIAEGYSVSREKKESFPLTVTSAQKNPTAFYLCASSTTGTAYEQYFGPGTRLTVT.

This chain connects TRBV6-1 to TRBJ2-7, with 8 bases aligning to TRBD1. This CDR3 contains 14 residues. The junction had 11 bases not matched to a gene; V was cut back by 8 bases and J by 5 bases. CDR1 and CDR2 (germline): MNHNS, SASEGT. The DNA of the CDR3 is TGTGCCAGCGGCCTGGACAGGGTTAAGGACGAGCAGTACTTC. This sequence encodes CASGLDRVKDEQYF.

This clonotype was counted ten times or more. This chain links TRBV29-1 with TRBJ1-2, with 9 bases aligning to TRBD1. The germline gives CDR1 SQVTM, CDR2 ANQGSEA. J gave up 4 bases and V 4 bases, and 7 bases lay outside the gene matches. CDR3 length: 14 amino acids. In DNA, the CDR3 is TGCAGCGTTGCGGGACAGGGTTCGATCTATGGCTACACCTTC. Translated: CSVAGQGSIYGYTF.

V is TRBV11-2 and J is TRBJ1-4; a weak D match, TRBD1 (6 bases). CDR1 is SGHAT and CDR2 is FQNNGV in the germline V gene. Trimming cost V 1 base and J 4 bases, with 22 bases left between them. The CDR3 extends over 19 amino acids. This chain's CDR3 is CASSLGPSPSGAHNEKLFF. For the CDR3, the DNA is TGTGCCAGCAGCTTAGGTCCTTCCCCGTCGGGGGCCCATAATGAAAAACTGTTTTTT.

In this sample, this clonotype turned up many times. CDR3 sequence: CASSESRGQQPQHF. CDR3 bases: TGTGCCAGCAGTGAATCCAGGGGGCAACAGCCCCAGCATTTT. The rearrangement links TRBV2 to TRBJ1-5, with 8 bases matching TRBD1. This CDR3 spans 14 amino acids. Unmatched junction bases numbered 4, after V lost 2 bases and J lost 7 bases. Germline V gene lookup returns CDR1 SNHLY and CDR2 FYNNEI. Full variable domain (rest looked up from reference TRBV2 and TRBJ1-5): EPEVTQTPSHQVTQMGQEVILRCVPISNHLYFYWYRQILGQKVEFLVSFYNNEISEKSEIFDDQFSVERPDGSNFTLKIRSTKLEDSAMYFCASSESRGQQPQHFGDGTRLSIL.

This clonotype occurred many times. For the CDR3, the DNA is TGTGCCAGCAGCCAAGTCAGCTATGGCTACACCTTC. Its translation is CASSQVSYGYTF. This chain joins TRBV3-1 and TRBJ1-2; the D is unclear. From germline, CDR1 is LGHDT and CDR2 YNNKEL (reference sequence). The V end was cut by 1 base, the J end by 4 bases, with 4 bases between. This CDR3 is built from 12 residues.

This clonotype was seen at least ten times. The chain combines TRBV28 with TRBJ2-7; D not resolved. The V and J ends lost 1 base and 0 bases respectively, with 13 bases between them. The CDR3 contains 16 residues. CDR1 is MDHEN and CDR2 is SYDVKM in the germline V gene. As DNA, the CDR3 is TGTGCCAGCAGTTTATTCTTCACGGAGAGCTCCTACGAGCAGTACTTC. Translating it yields CASSLFFTESSYEQYF.